A single sample is the source of the 14 T cell receptor beta chains below, sequenced in a study of shared T cell receptors in the human thymus. Assay used: immunoSEQ multiplex PCR; TCRdb lists only in-frame clones, some missing. The sample has 600,000 or so clones; approximately 87% are singletons. This sample also appeared in a second study, on human thymus T cells.

Sequencing input: thymocytes. The receptor source for this set is a boy under three years old with a congenital heart defect.

The chain combines TRBV7-9 with TRBJ2-7; TRBD2 is a possible D gene (5 bases). In germline, CDR1 is SEHNR, CDR2 FQNEAQ (reference sequence). The V gene lost 2 bases and the J gene lost 2 bases, with 13 bases spanning the gap. This CDR3 comprises 15 residues. This CDR3 is CASSLSGVSPYEQYF. In DNA, the CDR3 is TGTGCCAGCAGCTTATCCGGGGTGAGCCCCTACGAGCAGTACTTC.

Details on this clone: This same CDR3 is encoded by further DNA sequences in the sample. The gene calls are TRBV7-2 and TRBJ1-1, with TRBD1 matching over 9 bases. V lost 3 bases and J lost 4; bases outside the gene matches: 0. Per the germline V gene, CDR1 is SGHTA and CDR2 is FQGNSA. The CDR3 is 13 amino acids. The DNA for the CDR3 is TGTGCCAGCAGCTTGACAGGGGGCACTGAAGCTTTCTTT. It codes for CASSLTGGTEAFF.

The chain couples TRBV4-3 to TRBJ2-1; 11 nucleotides line up with TRBD2. The V gene end was trimmed by 4 bases and the J gene end by 5 bases; junction bases not matched to a gene: 10. The CDR3 spans 17 residues. Germline V gives CDR1 LGHNA, CDR2 YSLEER. As DNA, the CDR3 is TGCGCCAGCAGCCCCCGTGTGGGGACTAGCGGACACAATGAGCAGTTCTTC. This codes for CASSPRVGTSGHNEQFF.

The rearrangement joins TRBV5-1 to TRBJ2-3; D might be TRBD1 (5 bases). The V and J ends lost 0 bases and 3 bases respectively, with 17 bases between them. The germline CDR1 and CDR2 sequences are SGHRS and YFSETQ. This CDR3 spans 17 amino acids. In DNA form, the CDR3 reads TGCGCCAGCAGCTTGGAGGGGTTGAGACTTAATACAGATACGCAGTATTTT. Translation: CASSLEGLRLNTDTQYF.

DNA for the CDR3: TGTGCCAGCACCCCAGGGAGGGCAGCTCCCTTTTTGAGGCCCCAGCATTTT. Residues: CASTPGRAAPFLRPQHF. The J gene is TRBJ1-5, the V gene TRBV5-4; weak D call: TRBD1 (5 bases). The CDR3 consists of 17 residues. The V end lost 6 bases, the J end lost 9 bases, and 28 bases lay between the germline ends. CDR1 and CDR2 from the germline V gene are SGHNT and YYREEE (reference sequence). The entire variable domain, with the rest obtained from reference TRBV5-4 and TRBJ1-5, is as follows: ETGVTQSPTHLIKTRGQQVTLRCSSQSGHNTVSWYQQALGQGPQFIFQYYREEENGRGNFPPRFSGLQFPNYSSELNVNALELDDSALYLCASTPGRAAPFLRPQHFGDGTRLSIL.

The CDR3 DNA is TGCGCCAGCAGCCCAGGGACTAGCGGGACCCACGAGCAGTACTTC. It translates to CASSPGTSGTHEQYF. J is TRBJ2-7 and V is TRBV4-3, with TRBD2 matching 13 bases. V lost 4 bases, J lost 5 bases, and 5 bases stayed unmatched. The CDR3 totals 15 residues. Germline CDR1 reads LGHNA; CDR2 reads YSLEER.

The chain recombines TRBV28 with TRBJ2-1, with 9 bases lining up with TRBD2. Germline V gene sequence: CDR1 MDHEN, CDR2 SYDVKM. The junction had 10 bases not matched to a gene; V was cut back by 5 bases and J by 8 bases. The CDR3 runs to 15 residues. The CDR3 protein is CASSPTAGGPHEQFF. The CDR3 DNA is TGTGCCAGCAGTCCAACGGCGGGAGGGCCCCATGAGCAGTTCTTC.

The chain recombines TRBV4-2 with TRBJ2-5; no clear D gene. CDR3 length: 15 residues. CDR1 and CDR2 from the germline V gene are LGHNA and YNFKEQ. Deletions cut 2 bases from V and 1 base from J, with 11 bases between. CDR3 amino acids: CASSQFVFGQETQYF. The CDR3 nucleotides are TGTGCCAGCAGCCAATTCGTTTTCGGCCAAGAGACCCAGTACTTC.

The chain links TRBV7-2 to TRBJ2-4; TRBD2 might be the D (5 bases). The CDR3 consists of 17 residues. The V and J ends lost 2 bases and 1 base respectively, with 15 bases between them. The germline V gene has CDR1 SGHTA and CDR2 FQGNSA. The CDR3 reads CASSLSPGPGAKNIQYF. Written as DNA, the CDR3 is TGTGCCAGCAGCTTAAGTCCAGGTCCGGGGGCCAAAAACATTCAGTACTTC. Filled out from reference TRBV7-2 and TRBJ2-4, the complete variable domain reads GAGVSQSPSNKVTEKGKDVELRCDPISGHTALYWYRQSLGQGLEFLIYFQGNSAPDKSGLPSDRFSAERTGGSVSTLTIQRTQQEDSAVYLCASSLSPGPGAKNIQYFGAGTRLSVL.

V is TRBV4-1 and J is TRBJ2-1, with 8 bases that match TRBD1. Germline assignment: CDR1 MGHRA and CDR2 YSYEKL. CDR3 length: 15 amino acids. Trimming took 5 bases from V and 0 from J; bases not matched to a gene: 3. The CDR3 loop is CASSDRGPSYNEQFF. Here the CDR3 DNA reads TGCGCCAGCAGCGACAGGGGCCCCTCCTACAATGAGCAGTTCTTC.

Note on this clone: This same CDR3 is encoded by further DNA sequences in the sample. The rearrangement uses TRBV2 and TRBJ1-5; D perhaps matches TRBD1 (5 bases). CDR3 length: 13 residues. Germline values: CDR1 SNHLY, CDR2 FYNNEI. The V end lost 5 bases, the J end lost 3 bases, and 8 bases lay between the germline ends. CDR3 residues: CASSRGPNQPQHF. CDR3 DNA sequence: TGTGCCAGCAGTAGGGGTCCCAATCAGCCCCAGCATTTT.

This chain connects TRBV30 to TRBJ2-6; 9 bases align to TRBD1. V lost 2 bases and J lost 1; bases outside the gene matches: 6. The CDR3 extends over 17 amino acids. Germline CDR1 is GTSNPN and CDR2 is SVGIG (reference sequence). CDR3 sequence (DNA): TGTGCCTGGAGTTACAGGGGGCGCGTATCTGGGGCCAACGTCCTGACTTTC. Translated: CAWSYRGRVSGANVLTF.

The chain joins TRBV27 to TRBJ2-1, with 13 bases lining up with TRBD2. The CDR3 contains 18 residues. Germline V CDR1 and CDR2: MNHEY, SMNVEV (reference sequence). Trimming took 2 bases from V and 0 from J; bases not matched to a gene: 4. CDR3 sequence reads: CASSLTSGGVSSYNEQFF. The CDR3 DNA reads TGTGCCAGCAGTTTAACTAGCGGGGGGGTTAGCTCCTACAATGAGCAGTTCTTC.

The chain couples TRBV4-1 to TRBJ1-5; D is unclear. V was shortened by 5 bases and J by 3 bases, with 17 bases between the two germline ends. Per germline, CDR1 MGHRA and CDR2 YSYEKL. The CDR3 totals 16 residues. CDR3 amino acids: CASSTRRVMNNQPQHF. CDR3 DNA: TGCGCCAGCAGCACTCGTCGGGTAATGAACAATCAGCCCCAGCATTTT.